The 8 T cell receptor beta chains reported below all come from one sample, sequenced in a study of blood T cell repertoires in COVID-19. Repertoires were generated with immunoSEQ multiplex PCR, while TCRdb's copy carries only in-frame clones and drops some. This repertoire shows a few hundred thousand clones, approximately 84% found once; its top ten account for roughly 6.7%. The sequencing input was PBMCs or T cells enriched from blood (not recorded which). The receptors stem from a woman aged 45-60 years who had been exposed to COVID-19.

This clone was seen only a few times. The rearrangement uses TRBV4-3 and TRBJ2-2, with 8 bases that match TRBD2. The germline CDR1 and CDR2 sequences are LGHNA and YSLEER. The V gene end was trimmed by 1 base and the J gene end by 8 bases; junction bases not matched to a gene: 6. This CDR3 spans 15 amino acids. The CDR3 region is CASSQGGRGAGELFF. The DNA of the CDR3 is TGCGCCAGCAGCCAAGGAGGGCGGGGGGCAGGGGAGCTGTTTTTT.

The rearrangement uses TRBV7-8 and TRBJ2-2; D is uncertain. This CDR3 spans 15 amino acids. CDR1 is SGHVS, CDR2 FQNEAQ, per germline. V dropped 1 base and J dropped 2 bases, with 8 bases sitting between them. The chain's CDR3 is CASSLVSLNTGELFF. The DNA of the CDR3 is TGTGCCAGCAGCTTAGTAAGCCTTAACACCGGGGAGCTGTTTTTT.

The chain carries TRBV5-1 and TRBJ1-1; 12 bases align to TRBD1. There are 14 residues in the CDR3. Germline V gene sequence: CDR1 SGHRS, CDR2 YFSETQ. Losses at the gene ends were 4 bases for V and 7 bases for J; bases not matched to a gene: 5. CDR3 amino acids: CASSQGQGAVEAFF. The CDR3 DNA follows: TGCGCCAGCAGCCAGGGACAGGGGGCGGTTGAAGCTTTCTTT.

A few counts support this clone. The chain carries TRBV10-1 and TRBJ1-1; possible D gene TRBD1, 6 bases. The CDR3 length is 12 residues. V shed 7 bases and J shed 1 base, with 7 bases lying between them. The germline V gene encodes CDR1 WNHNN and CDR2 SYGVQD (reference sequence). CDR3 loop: CASMGQNTEAFF. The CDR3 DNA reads TGCGCCAGCATGGGACAGAACACTGAAGCTTTCTTT.

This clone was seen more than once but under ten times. DNA of the CDR3: TGTGCCAGCGCGGACAGGGGCAATCAGCCCCAGCATTTT. Translation gives CASADRGNQPQHF. The chain carries TRBV2 and TRBJ1-5; 8 bases are a match to TRBD1. CDR3 length: 13 residues. Germline assignment: CDR1 SNHLY and CDR2 FYNNEI. The junction had 2 bases not matched to a gene; V was cut back by 8 bases and J by 2 bases.

CDR3 sequence reads: CASSPTPGQGPLNYGYTF. The CDR3 DNA is TGCGCCAGCAGCCCGACTCCGGGACAGGGTCCCCTTAACTATGGCTACACCTTC. This rearrangement joins TRBV5-1 to TRBJ1-2, with 9 positions matching TRBD1. V trimming: 4 bases; J trimming: 1 base; junction bases outside the gene matches: 14. The CDR3 extends over 18 amino acids. The germline CDR1 and CDR2 sequences are SGHRS and YFSETQ.

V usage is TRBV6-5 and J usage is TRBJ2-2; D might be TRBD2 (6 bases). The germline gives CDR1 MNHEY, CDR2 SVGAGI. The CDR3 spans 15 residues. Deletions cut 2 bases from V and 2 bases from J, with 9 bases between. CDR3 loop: CASSYKRANTGELFF. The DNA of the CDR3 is TGTGCCAGCAGTTACAAGCGGGCCAACACCGGGGAGCTGTTTTTT.

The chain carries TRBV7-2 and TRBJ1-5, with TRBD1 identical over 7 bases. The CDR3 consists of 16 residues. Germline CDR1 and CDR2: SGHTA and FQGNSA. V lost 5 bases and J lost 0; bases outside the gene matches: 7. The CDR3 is CASSAPGGHSNQPQHF. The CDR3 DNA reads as TGTGCCAGCAGCGCTCCAGGGGGACATAGCAATCAGCCCCAGCATTTT. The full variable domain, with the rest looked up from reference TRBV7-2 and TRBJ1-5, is GAGVSQSPSNKVTEKGKDVELRCDPISGHTALYWYRQSLGQGLEFLIYFQGNSAPDKSGLPSDRFSAERTGGSVSTLTIQRTQQEDSAVYLCASSAPGGHSNQPQHFGDGTRLSIL.